A single sample gave rise to the 18 T cell receptor beta chains below, sequenced in a study of blood T cell repertoires in COVID-19. Repertoires were generated with immunoSEQ multiplex PCR, while TCRdb's copy carries only in-frame clones and drops some. The data hold fewer than 60,000 clones, with about 90% observed a single time. Sequences were obtained from peripheral blood. All receptors derive from a human donor in a cohort sampled during active COVID-19.

Concerning this clone itself: A read error may produce the germline difference seen at one junction end. V gene TRBV20-1 combines with J gene TRBJ2-1, with D unresolved. Looked up from germline, CDR1 is DFQATT and CDR2 is SNEGSKA (reference sequence). The CDR3 consists of 14 residues. The CDR3 is CSASPPAGYIEQFF. CDR3 DNA sequence: TGCAGTGCAAGTCCCCCCGCAGGATACATTGAGCAGTTCTTC.

The chain links TRBV7-9 to TRBJ1-5, with a tentative D call TRBD1 (5 bases). Trimming shortened V by 3 bases and J by 0 bases, and 15 bases separated the two germline ends. Germline CDR1 and CDR2: SEHNR and FQNEAQ (reference sequence). The CDR3 is made up of 17 amino acids. The CDR3 DNA sequence: TGTGCCAGCAGCTTGGACCACAGGAGTAATAGCAATCAGCCCCAGCATTTT. This sequence encodes CASSLDHRSNSNQPQHF. Variable domain in full (rest from reference TRBV7-9 and TRBJ1-5): DTGVSQNPRHKITKRGQNVTFRCDPISEHNRLYWYRQTLGQGPEFLTYFQNEAQLEKSRLLSDRFSAERPKGSFSTLEIQRTEQGDSAMYLCASSLDHRSNSNQPQHFGDGTRLSIL.

The chain couples TRBV18 to TRBJ1-1, with D unclear. The CDR3 loop spans 13 amino acids. Per germline, CDR1 KGHSH and CDR2 LQKENI. V shed 0 bases and J shed 3 bases, with 5 bases lying between them. The CDR3 DNA is TGTGCCAGCTCACCACCCTCGGACACTGAAGCTTTCTTT. It is translated as CASSPPSDTEAFF.

This clone was observed a few times. The chain joins TRBV12-5 to TRBJ2-7; 12 nucleotides agree with TRBD1. The germline V gene encodes CDR1 LGHNT and CDR2 FRNRAP. The CDR3 is 18 residues long. V was pared by 7 bases and J by 3 bases, with 16 bases of the junction left unmatched. This CDR3 is CASARGTGGAVGGYEQYF. The CDR3 DNA reads as TGTGCTAGTGCCCGGGGGACAGGGGGCGCCGTAGGAGGCTACGAGCAGTACTTC.

The chain combines TRBV30 with TRBJ2-2; the match to TRBD2 covers 10 bases. V lost 5 bases to trimming and J lost 7 bases; unmatched junction nucleotides: 7. The germline CDR1 and CDR2 sequences are GTSNPN and SVGIG (reference sequence). This CDR3 is built from 14 residues. In DNA, the CDR3 is TGTGCCTGGGATAGCGGGGGGCGTGGCGGGGAGCTGTTTTTT. This translates into CAWDSGGRGGELFF.

The chain combines TRBV7-9 with TRBJ2-5; 9 bases map to TRBD2. CDR1 and CDR2 (germline): SEHNR, FQNEAQ (reference sequence). The CDR3 length is 15 residues. V was pared by 7 bases and J by 5 bases, with 11 bases of the junction left unmatched. This CDR3 is CASTPGGGALETQYF. CDR3 in DNA: TGTGCCAGCACTCCGGGCGGGGGGGCTTTGGAGACCCAGTACTTC.

This clone was detected only once. V gene TRBV18 combines with J gene TRBJ1-2, with 7 bases aligning to TRBD1. Germline trimming cut 2 bases from V and 4 bases from J; bases unmatched to any gene: 7. The germline V gene has CDR1 KGHSH and CDR2 LQKENI. The CDR3 is made up of 15 amino acids. The CDR3 sequence: CASSPARGWLYGYTF. Written as DNA, the CDR3 is TGTGCCAGCTCACCAGCCAGGGGGTGGCTCTATGGCTACACCTTC.

The rearrangement joins TRBV11-2 to TRBJ1-5; no clear D. Trimming pared 4 bases from V and 2 bases from J, leaving 6 bases between. CDR3 length equals 13 residues. The germline V gene has CDR1 SGHAT and CDR2 FQNNGV. For the CDR3, the DNA is TGTGCCAGCAGCTCCCAGGGCAATCAGCCCCAGCATTTT. It translates to CASSSQGNQPQHF.

The chain has TRBV3-1 (or the pseudogene TRBV3-2) and TRBJ1-2; the D is unclear. The CDR3 contains 11 residues. CDR1 is LGHDT, CDR2 YNNKEL, per germline (reference sequence). Between the trimmed V and J ends, which lost 3 bases and 7 bases, there was a span of 6 bases. This CDR3 reads CASSQGSGYTF. Here the CDR3 DNA reads TGTGCCAGCAGCCAGGGGAGTGGCTACACCTTC.

About this clone: The identical CDR3 is also encoded by other nucleotide sequences in the sample. V usage is TRBV6-2 or TRBV6-3 and J usage is TRBJ1-2; a possible D gene is TRBD1 (5 bases). Germline V lookup: CDR1 MNHEY, CDR2 SVGEGT. Trimming stripped 2 bases from V and 4 bases from J, with 8 bases between. This CDR3 is built from 13 residues. CDR3 DNA: TGTGCCAGCAGTTACAGGGGCCCCTATGGCTACACCTTC. It translates to CASSYRGPYGYTF.

The chain joins TRBV29-1 to TRBJ1-1; D is possibly TRBD1 (5 bases). The germline V and J ends were trimmed by 7 bases and 1 base, with 13 bases remaining between them. This CDR3 region has 13 residues. Germline assignment: CDR1 SQVTM and CDR2 ANQGSEA. The CDR3 protein is CSARSRGNTEAFF. In nucleotides, the CDR3 is TGCAGCGCGCGCTCTAGGGGGAACACTGAAGCTTTCTTT.

The rearrangement joins TRBV2 to TRBJ2-3; 13 bases are a match to TRBD2. CDR3 length: 13 residues. Germline CDR1 reads SNHLY; CDR2 reads FYNNEI. The ends lost 11 bases at V and 4 bases at J; junction bases unmatched: 3. CDR3 DNA: TGTGCCGCGACTAGCGGGGGGCCAGATACGCAGTATTTT. Its protein is CAATSGGPDTQYF. Complete variable domain (other parts from reference TRBV2 and TRBJ2-3): EPEVTQTPSHQVTQMGQEVILRCVPISNHLYFYWYRQILGQKVEFLVSFYNNEISEKSEIFDDQFSVERPDGSNFTLKIRSTKLEDSAMYFCAATSGGPDTQYFGPGTRLTVL.

The chain couples TRBV19 to TRBJ1-6; 9 bases are a match to TRBD1. There are 15 residues in the CDR3. The germline CDR1 and CDR2 sequences are LNHDA and SQIVND (reference sequence). V trimming: 3 bases; J trimming: 8 bases; junction bases outside the gene matches: 5. CDR3 nucleotide sequence: TGTGCCAGTAGTATTGGGACAGGGCAATATTCACCCCTCCACTTT. It encodes CASSIGTGQYSPLHF.

The chain employs TRBV3-1 (or the pseudogene TRBV3-2) and TRBJ1-2, with 8 bases identical to TRBD1. Germline V gene lookup returns CDR1 LGHDT and CDR2 YNNKEL (reference sequence). Trimming at V came to 3 bases and at J to 4 bases, leaving 7 bases not matched to a gene. The CDR3 spans 15 residues. The CDR3, as DNA: TGTGCCAGCAGCCAGGCGGACAGGGAAGGCTATGGCTACACCTTC. Its translation: CASSQADREGYGYTF.

The chain joins TRBV11-1 to TRBJ1-5, with TRBD1 matching over 7 bases. The CDR3 length is 13 residues. V lost 4 bases and J lost 6; bases outside the gene matches: 3. Germline V gives CDR1 SGHAT, CDR2 FQDESV (reference sequence). In nucleotides, the CDR3 is TGTGCCAGCAGCTCAGGGGGGAGTCAGCCCCAGCATTTT. Amino acid sequence: CASSSGGSQPQHF.

This rearrangement joins TRBV7-8 to TRBJ1-1; D is perhaps TRBD1 (5 bases). Germline CDR1 and CDR2: SGHVS and FQNEAQ. This CDR3 has 16 residues. V lost 2 bases and J lost 1, with 14 bases in between. Written as DNA, the CDR3 is TGTGCCAGCAGCTTAACCAGGGTACCGTGGAACACTGAAGCTTTCTTT. This encodes CASSLTRVPWNTEAFF.

The chain has TRBV11-2 and TRBJ2-5; TRBD2 aligns across 8 bases. CDR3 size: 14 residues. The ends lost 3 bases at V and 2 bases at J; junction bases unmatched: 2. The germline V gene encodes CDR1 SGHAT and CDR2 FQNNGV. The CDR3 reads CASSFRGGQETQYF. The DNA of the CDR3 is TGTGCCAGCAGCTTCCGGGGGGGGCAAGAGACCCAGTACTTC.

The chain combines TRBV5-4 with TRBJ2-5; 7 bases fit TRBD1. The CDR3 covers 14 residues. Germline CDR1 and CDR2: SGHNT and YYREEE (reference sequence). V lost 6 bases, J lost 2 bases, and 7 bases stayed unmatched. The chain's CDR3 is CASNSQGLQETQYF. CDR3 bases: TGTGCCAGCAACTCACAGGGGTTACAAGAGACCCAGTACTTC.